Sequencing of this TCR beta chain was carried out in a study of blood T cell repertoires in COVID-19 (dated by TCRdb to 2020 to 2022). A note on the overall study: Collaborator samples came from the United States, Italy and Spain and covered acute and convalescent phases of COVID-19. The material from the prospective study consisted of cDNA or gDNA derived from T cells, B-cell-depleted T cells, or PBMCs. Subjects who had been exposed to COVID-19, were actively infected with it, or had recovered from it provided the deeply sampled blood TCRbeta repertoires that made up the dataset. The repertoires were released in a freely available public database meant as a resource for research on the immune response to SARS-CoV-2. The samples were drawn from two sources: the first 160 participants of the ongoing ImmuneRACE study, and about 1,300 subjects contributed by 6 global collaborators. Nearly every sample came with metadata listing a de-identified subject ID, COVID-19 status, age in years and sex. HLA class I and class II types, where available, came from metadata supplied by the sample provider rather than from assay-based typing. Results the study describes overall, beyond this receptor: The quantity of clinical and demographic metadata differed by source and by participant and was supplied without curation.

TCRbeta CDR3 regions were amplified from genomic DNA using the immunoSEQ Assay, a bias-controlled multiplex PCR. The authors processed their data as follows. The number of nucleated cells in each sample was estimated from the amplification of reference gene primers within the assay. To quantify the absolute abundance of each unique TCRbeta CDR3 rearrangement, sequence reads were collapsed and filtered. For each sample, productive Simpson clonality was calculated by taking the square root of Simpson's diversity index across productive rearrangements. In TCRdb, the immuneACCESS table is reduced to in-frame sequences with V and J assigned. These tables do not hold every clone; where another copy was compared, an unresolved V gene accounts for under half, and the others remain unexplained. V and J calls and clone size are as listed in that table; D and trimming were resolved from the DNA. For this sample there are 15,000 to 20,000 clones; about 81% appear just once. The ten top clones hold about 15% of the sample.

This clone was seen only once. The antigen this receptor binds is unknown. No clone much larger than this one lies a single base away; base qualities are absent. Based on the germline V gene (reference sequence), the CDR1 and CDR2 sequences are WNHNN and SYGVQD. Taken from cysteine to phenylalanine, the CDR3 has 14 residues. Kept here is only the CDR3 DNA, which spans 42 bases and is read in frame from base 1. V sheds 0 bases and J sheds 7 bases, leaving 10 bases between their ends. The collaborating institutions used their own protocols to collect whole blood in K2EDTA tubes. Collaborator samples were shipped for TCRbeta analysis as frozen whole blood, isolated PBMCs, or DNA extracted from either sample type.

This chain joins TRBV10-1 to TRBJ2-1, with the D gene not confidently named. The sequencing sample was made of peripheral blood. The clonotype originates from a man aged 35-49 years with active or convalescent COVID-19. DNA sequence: TGCGCCAGCAGTGAGTCCAGTAACGGGAATGAGCAGTTCTTC. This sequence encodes CASSESSNGNEQFF.